This TCR beta chain was captured in a study of beta chain features in type 1 diabetes. General study findings and limits: Fewer insertions but more deletions were seen at VDJ junctions in type 1 diabetes patients. TCRB CDR3s from Type 1 diabetes patients were moderately but significantly shorter in all four CD4+ subsets.

Expressed TCRB transcripts were sequenced, since all the RNA that had been isolated was reverse transcribed. Some 4 million reads were obtained on average from naive, central memory and regulatory T cell samples. Libraries were prepared by immunoSEQ multiplex PCR; TCRdb keeps only in-frame clonotypes and omits some of them. The profile covers about 140,000 clones, with about 10% appearing a single time and approximately 1.3% taken by the ten largest. Purity above 95% was achieved in all sorted populations. Trimming stripped 4 bases from V and 3 bases from J, with 16 bases between. The CDR3 totals 16 residues. The V gene's germline CDR1 is LNHDA and CDR2 SQIVND (reference sequence). Of note for this clone: Its antigen is not known.

This clonotype was obtained from a man aged 18 to 30 in good health. The rearrangement uses TRBV19 and TRBJ1-5; D not certain. Sequencing was performed on naive CD4+ T cells from blood. The CDR3 sequence is CASSNTPGGSNQPQHF. CDR3 nucleotides: TGTGCCAGTAGTAACACCCCGGGAGGATCCAATCAGCCCCAGCATTTT.